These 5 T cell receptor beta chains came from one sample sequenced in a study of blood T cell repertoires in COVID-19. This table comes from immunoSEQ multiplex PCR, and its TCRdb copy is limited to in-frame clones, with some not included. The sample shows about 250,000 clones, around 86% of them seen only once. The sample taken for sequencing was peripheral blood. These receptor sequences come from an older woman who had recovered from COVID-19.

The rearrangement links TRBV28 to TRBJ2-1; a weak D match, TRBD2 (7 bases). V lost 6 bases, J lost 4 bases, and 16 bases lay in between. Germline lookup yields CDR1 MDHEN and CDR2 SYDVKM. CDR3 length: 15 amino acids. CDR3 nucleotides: TGTGCCAGCAGGACTAGGGGGGGGCAATACAATGAGCAGTTCTTC. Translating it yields CASRTRGGQYNEQFF.

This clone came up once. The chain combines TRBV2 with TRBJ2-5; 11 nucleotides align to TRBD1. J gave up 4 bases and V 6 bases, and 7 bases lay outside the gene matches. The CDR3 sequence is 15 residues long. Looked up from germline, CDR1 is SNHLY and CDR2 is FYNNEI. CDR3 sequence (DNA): TGTGCCAGCAGAGATGGGACAGGGGGGCCAGAGACCCAGTACTTC. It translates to CASRDGTGGPETQYF.

CDR3 in amino acids: CASSSPTSTNEQFF. In nucleotides, the CDR3 is TGTGCCAGCAGCTCCCCGACTAGCACCAATGAGCAGTTCTTC. The chain employs TRBV5-5 and TRBJ2-1, with 7 positions matching TRBD2. Trimming cost V 3 bases and J 6 bases; bases outside gene matches: 6. From germline, CDR1 is SGHKS and CDR2 YYEKEE (reference sequence). This CDR3 has 14 residues. The full variable domain, its missing parts supplied by reference TRBV5-5 and TRBJ2-1, is DAGVTQSPTHLIKTRGQQVTLRCSPISGHKSVSWYQQVLGQGPQFIFQYYEKEERGRGNFPDRFSARQFPNYSSELNVNALLLGDSALYLCASSSPTSTNEQFFGPGTRLTVL.

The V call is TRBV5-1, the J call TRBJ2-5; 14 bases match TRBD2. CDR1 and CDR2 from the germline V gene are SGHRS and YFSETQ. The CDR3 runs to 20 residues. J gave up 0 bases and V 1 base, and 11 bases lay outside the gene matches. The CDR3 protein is CASSLYRGTSGSRYQETQYF. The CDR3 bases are TGCGCCAGCAGCTTGTATCGCGGGACTAGCGGGAGCCGGTACCAAGAGACCCAGTACTTC.

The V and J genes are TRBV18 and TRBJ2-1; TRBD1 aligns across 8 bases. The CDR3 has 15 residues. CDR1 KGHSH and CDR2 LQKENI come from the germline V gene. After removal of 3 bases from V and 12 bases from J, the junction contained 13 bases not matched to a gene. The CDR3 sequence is CASSPPENRGYGQFF. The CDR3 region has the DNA TGTGCCAGCTCACCGCCGGAGAACAGGGGGTACGGGCAGTTCTTC.